This T cell receptor beta chain originates from a study of T cells in Graves' hyperthyroidism and ophthalmopathy. The investigators amplified TCR beta CDR3 regions from RNA transcripts. HTBI primers drove first-round RT-PCR of the TCR CDR3. TCRdb re-derived calls from the multiplex PCR reads in MiXCR, one entry per CDR3 protein. The repertoire holds under 450,000 distinct CDR3 sequences, with approximately 15% as singletons. The table lists this clonotype with many counts. Germline V gene lookup returns CDR1 SNHLY and CDR2 FYNNEI. This CDR3 is built from 15 residues. V lost 6 bases, J lost 5 bases, and 19 bases lay in between.

The receptor's source is a woman aged 18-30 years with Graves' hyperthyroidism. Specimen: blood. The chain combines TRBV2 with TRBJ2-5, with D tentatively TRBD1 (6 bases). CDR3 region: CASRGIQGPGETQYF. The CDR3 DNA sequence: TGTGCCAGCAGAGGTATACAGGGACCAGGGGAGACCCAGTACTTC.